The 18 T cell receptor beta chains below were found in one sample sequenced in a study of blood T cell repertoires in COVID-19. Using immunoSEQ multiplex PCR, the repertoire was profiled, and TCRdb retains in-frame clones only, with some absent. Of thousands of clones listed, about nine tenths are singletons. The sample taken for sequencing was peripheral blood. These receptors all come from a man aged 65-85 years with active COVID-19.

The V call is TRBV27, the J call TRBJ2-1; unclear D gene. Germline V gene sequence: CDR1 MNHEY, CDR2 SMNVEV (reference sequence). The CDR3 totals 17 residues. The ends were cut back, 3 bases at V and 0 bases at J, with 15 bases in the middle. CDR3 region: CASSLSHGPSSYNEQFF. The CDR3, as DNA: TGTGCCAGCAGTTTGTCCCATGGGCCAAGCTCCTACAATGAGCAGTTCTTC.

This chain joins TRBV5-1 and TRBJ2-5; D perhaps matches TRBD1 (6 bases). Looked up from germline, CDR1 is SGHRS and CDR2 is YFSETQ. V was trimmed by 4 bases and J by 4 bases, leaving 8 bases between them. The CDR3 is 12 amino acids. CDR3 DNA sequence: TGCGCCAGCAGCCCCAGGGGAGAGACCCAGTACTTC. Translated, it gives CASSPRGETQYF.

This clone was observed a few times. CDR3 loop: CASSPLDRVGYEQYF. The DNA for the CDR3 is TGTGCCAGCAGCCCCTTAGACAGGGTGGGCTACGAGCAGTACTTC. J is TRBJ2-7 and V is TRBV5-6; 7 nucleotides agree with TRBD1. V was clipped by 4 bases and J by 3 bases; unmatched bases: 10. Germline V CDR1 and CDR2: SGHDT, YYEEEE. The CDR3 covers 15 residues.

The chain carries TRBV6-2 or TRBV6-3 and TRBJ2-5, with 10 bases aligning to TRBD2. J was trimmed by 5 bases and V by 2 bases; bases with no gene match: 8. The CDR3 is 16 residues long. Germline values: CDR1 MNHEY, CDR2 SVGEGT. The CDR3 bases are TGTGCCAGCAGTTACAAGCGGGGGGGCGGAATGGAGACCCAGTACTTC. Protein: CASSYKRGGGMETQYF.

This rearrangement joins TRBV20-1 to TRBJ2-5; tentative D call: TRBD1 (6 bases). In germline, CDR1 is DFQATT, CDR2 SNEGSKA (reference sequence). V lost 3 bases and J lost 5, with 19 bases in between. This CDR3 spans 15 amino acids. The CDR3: CSASPRGSFSETQYF. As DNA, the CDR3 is TGCAGTGCTAGTCCCAGGGGTAGCTTTAGTGAGACCCAGTACTTC.

The CDR3 sequence is CASSPGGGLNTEAFF. In DNA form, the CDR3 reads TGTGCCAGCAGCCCTGGCGGGGGATTAAACACTGAAGCTTTCTTT. J is TRBJ1-1 and V is TRBV11-3; tentative D call: TRBD1 (5 bases). V lost 5 bases and J 2 bases, leaving 15 bases between the germline ends. From germline, CDR1 is SGHNT and CDR2 YENEEA. This CDR3 comprises 15 residues. The variable domain in full, completed from reference TRBV11-3 and TRBJ1-1, reads EAGVVQSPRYKIIEKKQPVAFWCNPISGHNTLYWYLQNLGQGPELLIRYENEEAVDDSQLPKDRFSAERLKGVDSTLKIQPAELGDSAVYLCASSPGGGLNTEAFFGQGTRLTVV.

CDR3 amino acids: CASSLARGIYYGYTF. The DNA of the CDR3 is TGTGCCAGCAGCTTGGCTCGGGGGATTTATTATGGCTACACCTTC. The chain carries TRBV5-4 and TRBJ1-2, with D perhaps TRBD1 (5 bases). This CDR3 has 15 residues. The germline V and J ends were trimmed by 0 bases and 5 bases, with 14 bases remaining between them. The germline CDR1 and CDR2 sequences are SGHNT and YYREEE (reference sequence).

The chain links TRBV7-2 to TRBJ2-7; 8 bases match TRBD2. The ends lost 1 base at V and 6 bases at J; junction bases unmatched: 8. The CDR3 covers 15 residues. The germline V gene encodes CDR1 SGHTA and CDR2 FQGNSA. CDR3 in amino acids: CASSLDRGGKGEQYF. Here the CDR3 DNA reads TGTGCCAGCAGCTTAGATCGGGGGGGTAAAGGCGAGCAGTACTTC.

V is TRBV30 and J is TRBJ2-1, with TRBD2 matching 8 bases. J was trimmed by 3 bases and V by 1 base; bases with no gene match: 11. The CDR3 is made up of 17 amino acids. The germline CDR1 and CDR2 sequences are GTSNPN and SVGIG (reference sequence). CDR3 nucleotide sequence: TGTGCCTGGAGTGCCCCCATCGGCGGGGGGCACTACAATGAGCAGTTCTTC. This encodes CAWSAPIGGGHYNEQFF. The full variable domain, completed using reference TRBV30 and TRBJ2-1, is SQTIHQWPATLVQPVGSPLSLECTVEGTSNPNLYWYRQAAGRGLQLLFYSVGIGQISSEVPQNLSASRPQDRQFILSSKKLLLSDSGFYLCAWSAPIGGGHYNEQFFGPGTRLTVL.

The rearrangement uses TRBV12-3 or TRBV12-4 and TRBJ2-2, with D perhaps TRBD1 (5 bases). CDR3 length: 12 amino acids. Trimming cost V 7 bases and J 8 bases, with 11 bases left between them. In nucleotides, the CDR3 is TGTGCCAGCACCCAGGGTTTGGGGGAGCTGTTTTTT. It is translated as CASTQGLGELFF.

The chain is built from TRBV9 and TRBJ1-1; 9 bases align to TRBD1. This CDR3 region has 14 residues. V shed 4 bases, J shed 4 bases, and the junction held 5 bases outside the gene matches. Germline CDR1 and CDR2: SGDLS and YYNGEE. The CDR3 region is CASSPRDRVTEAFF. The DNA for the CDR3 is TGTGCCAGCAGCCCCCGGGACAGGGTCACTGAAGCTTTCTTT.

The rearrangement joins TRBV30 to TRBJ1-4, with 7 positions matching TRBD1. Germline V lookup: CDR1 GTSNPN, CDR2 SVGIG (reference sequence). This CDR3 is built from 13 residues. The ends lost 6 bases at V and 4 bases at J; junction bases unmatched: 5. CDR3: CACNRGGNEKLFF. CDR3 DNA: TGTGCCTGTAACAGGGGAGGTAATGAAAAACTGTTTTTT.

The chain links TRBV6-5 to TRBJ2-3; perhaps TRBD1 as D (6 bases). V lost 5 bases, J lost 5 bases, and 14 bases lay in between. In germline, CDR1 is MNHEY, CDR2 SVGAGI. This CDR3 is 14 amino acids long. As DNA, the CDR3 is TGTGCCAGCAGTCCACAGGGCTCTGGAGATACGCAGTATTTT. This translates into CASSPQGSGDTQYF.

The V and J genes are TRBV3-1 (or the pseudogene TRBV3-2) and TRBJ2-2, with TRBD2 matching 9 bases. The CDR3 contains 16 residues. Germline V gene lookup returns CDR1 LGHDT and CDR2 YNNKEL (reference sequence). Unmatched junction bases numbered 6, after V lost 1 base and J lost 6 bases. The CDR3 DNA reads TGTGCCAGCAGCCAAGTAGGCGGGGGGGCGGCCGGGGAGCTGTTTTTT. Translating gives CASSQVGGGAAGELFF.

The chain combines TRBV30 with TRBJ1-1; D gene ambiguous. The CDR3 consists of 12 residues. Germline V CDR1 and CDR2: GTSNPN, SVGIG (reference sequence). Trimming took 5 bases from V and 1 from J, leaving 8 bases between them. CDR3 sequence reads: CAWGRQNTEAFF. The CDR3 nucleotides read TGTGCCTGGGGCCGACAGAACACTGAAGCTTTCTTT.

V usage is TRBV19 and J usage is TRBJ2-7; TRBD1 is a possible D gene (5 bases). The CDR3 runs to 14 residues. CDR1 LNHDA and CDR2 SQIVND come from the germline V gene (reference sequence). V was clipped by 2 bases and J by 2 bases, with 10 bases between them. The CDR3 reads CASSIRGLPYEQYF. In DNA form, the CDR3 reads TGTGCCAGTAGTATAAGGGGCCTTCCCTACGAGCAGTACTTC.

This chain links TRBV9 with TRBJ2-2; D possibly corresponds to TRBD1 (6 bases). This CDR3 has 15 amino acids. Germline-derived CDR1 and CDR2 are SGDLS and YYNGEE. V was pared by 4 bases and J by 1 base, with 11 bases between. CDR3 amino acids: CASSPRQVNTGELFF. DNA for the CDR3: TGTGCCAGCAGCCCCCGACAGGTGAACACCGGGGAGCTGTTTTTT.

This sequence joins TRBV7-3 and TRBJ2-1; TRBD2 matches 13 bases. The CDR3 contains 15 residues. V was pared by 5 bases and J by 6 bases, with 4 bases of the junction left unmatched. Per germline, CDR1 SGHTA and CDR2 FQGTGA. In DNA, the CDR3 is TGTGCCAGCAGCCTACTAGCGGGGGGGCTCAATGAGCAGTTCTTC. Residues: CASSLLAGGLNEQFF.